The TCR beta chain described here comes from a study of long-term antiretroviral therapy in people with HIV (dated by TCRdb to between 2020 and 2023). Some background on the complete study: The earliest samples were collected about a decade before the 2015 WHO recommendation for immediate ART, when ART was typically delayed until CD4 counts fell. Among the approximately 30 participants with HIV, over nine were female. The cohort contributed 150 to 200 cryopreserved PBMC samples from about 31 adults with confirmed HIV infection, collected serially over a mean of approximately six years (range 1-12). Whether ART initiation and durable HIV suppression were associated with changes in peripheral blood TRB repertoire composition and diversity was tested in a retrospective serial study. Test extractions of a monoclonal T-cell line alongside a few dozen polyclonal samples showed no cross-contamination during QIAcube processing. Broader findings and caveats from the paper: Because pre-ART samples had limited cell numbers, profiling was done on unsorted PBMC rather than on sorted CD4+ and CD8+ T cells. Compared with controls, HIV repertoires had narrower CDR3 length ranges, and the network structure pointed to an antigen-experienced repertoire that shifted only slightly toward naive after ART. Owing to limited PBMC availability, only the TCR beta chain was sequenced, without alpha chain pairing. Starting ART was linked to a significant rise in TRB diversity, yet even after long-term ART the diversity remained significantly lower than in transplant donor controls. The samples span the years 2004 to 2017, and the ART regimens used may be less effective than current regimens. At every time point, the repertoire was dominated by expanded TRB clones first identified before ART initiation, although this dominance fluctuated and, in many PLHIV, declined after ART. No data were available on ART adherence, viral resistance or therapy changes, limiting inferences about post-ART repertoire changes.

The immunoSEQ hsTCRB v3.0 assay was used at survey level resolution to sequence the TRB variable region. The target sequencing depth for TRB was 40,000-50,000 T-cell genomes per sample. TRB libraries were pooled and sequenced on an Illumina MiSeq using a v3 150-cycle kit. The study's own analysis went as follows. Repertoire analysis was performed in R inside a reproducible Nextflow workflow that covered QC, data transformation and analysis. LymphoSeq2, an R package for exploring AIRR-Seq data, was used to implement custom analyses. A few samples that produced fewer than 5000 total TRB sequences were removed, so under 200 HIV repertoires were analyzed. Among the approximately 190 retained HIV repertoires, some 60 were collected before ART initiation and some 130 after ART initiation. Repertoires were downsampled to 5000 TRB nucleotide sequences, and summary statistics were averaged over 100 downsampling iterations. TRB sequences were retained for analysis only if CDR3 regions of at least seven amino acids were present. Diversity was measured with a Shannon entropy-derived clonality score and the Gini coefficient. In repertoire networks, the top 5000 CDR3 amino acid sequences were linked whenever an edit distance of one separated two sequences. For TRB CDR3 amino acid sequences, antigen specificity groups and MHC restriction were predicted with GLIPH2. Known CMV, EBV, HIV or tissue antigen associations were flagged by matching CDR3 amino acid sequences against VDJdb and McPAS-TCR. Pre-ART, post-ART and control groups were compared with Wilcoxon signed-rank tests and Holm-Bonferroni correction. This immuneACCESS table, as held by TCRdb, lists in-frame sequences with V and J called but not all clones. Of the missing ones, under half trace to an unresolved V gene in checked studies; the others have no known cause. V, J and clone size derive from that table, while D and trimming were established from the DNA sequence. The sample table shows approximately 25,000 clones, and approximately 80% are seen once. Approximately 2.5% of the sample is in the top ten clones.

CDR3 length: 13 amino acids, cysteine to phenylalanine. The DNA shown is the 39-base CDR3, in frame from base 1. The germline V gene encodes CDR1 MNHEY and CDR2 SVGAGI. The germline V and J ends show losses of 5 bases and 7 bases respectively, and no gene match explains 3 bases of the junction. To be included, a participant needed at least one PBMC sample from before ART initiation plus at least two post-ART samples. Treatment was received in the United States of America by all participants with HIV. Before DNA extraction, cryopreserved samples containing about 0.9-11 million PBMC were thawed and washed. At the time of the earliest PBMC sample, participants with HIV were aged between about 20 and 55 years. PBMC samples were contributed by each participant from 1-4 timepoints before ART initiation and 2-8 timepoints after ART initiation, with a median of 7 samples. Serial HIV viral load, CD4+ T-cell count, ART history and demographic data were obtained for every participant. Genomic DNA was extracted from unsorted PBMC with a Qiagen kit on a QIAcube, with processing performed in batches of 12 samples.

This clone was counted a few times. It has no known antigen specificity. No qualities accompany the bases; no much larger clone lies one base away. Here the chain combines TRBV6-5 and TRBJ1-4; 8 middle bases align to TRBD1. The sequencing used unsorted PBMCs, collected 3 years after starting antiretroviral therapy. The sequence was obtained from a man aged 50 to 60 with HIV. CDR3 sequence: CASSRTGTEKLFF. The sequenced DNA is TGTGCCAGCAGTAGGACAGGGACTGAAAAACTGTTTTTT.